Each of the 27 T cell receptor beta chains below was sequenced from the same sample in a study of control samples from healthy donors and cancer patients. Using immunoSEQ multiplex PCR, the repertoire was profiled, and TCRdb retains in-frame clones only, with some absent. The data contain about 50,000 clones, 85% to 90% of them singletons. The sample taken for sequencing was PBMCs. These receptors originate from a man between 50 and 59 years old with head and neck cancer.

The rearrangement uses TRBV28 and TRBJ2-1; D unresolved. The CDR3 is made up of 14 amino acids. V lost 3 bases, J lost 0 bases, and 6 bases lay in between. From germline, CDR1 is MDHEN and CDR2 SYDVKM. In DNA, the CDR3 is TGTGCCAGCAGTTTCCCAGGCTCCTACAATGAGCAGTTCTTC. This sequence encodes CASSFPGSYNEQFF.

The rearrangement joins TRBV28 to TRBJ2-3; 12 nucleotides line up with TRBD2. The V gene's germline CDR1 is MDHEN and CDR2 SYDVKM. The CDR3 length is 16 residues. J gave up 3 bases and V 5 bases, and 6 bases lay outside the gene matches. This CDR3 reads CASSQWTSGNTDTQYF. The CDR3 DNA sequence: TGTGCCAGCAGTCAATGGACTAGCGGGAATACAGATACGCAGTATTTT.

The chain carries TRBV7-6 and TRBJ2-2; 8 bases are shared with TRBD1. Germline CDR1 SGHVS, CDR2 FNYEAQ. The trim removed 5 bases at V and 3 bases at J, leaving 5 bases unmatched. The CDR3 consists of 15 residues. CDR3 sequence reads: CASSPWTGYTGELFF. The CDR3 nucleotides are TGTGCCAGCAGCCCCTGGACAGGGTACACCGGGGAGCTGTTTTTT.

The rearrangement joins TRBV27 to TRBJ1-6, with 10 bases aligning to TRBD1. The CDR3 runs 17 residues. CDR1 and CDR2 from the germline V gene are MNHEY and SMNVEV (reference sequence). V lost 8 bases to trimming and J lost 1 base; unmatched junction nucleotides: 8. The chain's CDR3 is CASAGQGFRSYNSPLHF. The CDR3 coding sequence is TGTGCCAGCGCGGGACAGGGGTTTCGGTCCTATAATTCACCCCTCCACTTT.

The V call is TRBV27, the J call TRBJ2-1, with 11 bases matching TRBD2. Per the germline V gene, CDR1 is MNHEY and CDR2 is SMNVEV (reference sequence). V was pared by 5 bases and J by 4 bases, with 19 bases of the junction left unmatched. The CDR3 sequence is 20 residues long. The CDR3 region is CASSLGLAGRTLNGYNEQFF. CDR3 in DNA: TGTGCCAGCAGTCTAGGACTAGCGGGCCGGACGTTGAATGGATACAATGAGCAGTTCTTC.

The chain uses TRBV7-3 and TRBJ2-4; weak D call: TRBD1 (5 bases). Trimming removed 0 bases at V and 0 bases at J, with 6 bases between. The CDR3 extends over 15 amino acids. CDR1 and CDR2 from the germline V gene are SGHTA and FQGTGA. The CDR3 region is CASSLTGLAKNIQYF. DNA of the CDR3: TGTGCCAGCAGCTTAACGGGGCTAGCCAAAAACATTCAGTACTTC.

This chain uses TRBV28 with TRBJ1-1; D may be TRBD1 (5 bases). V was cut by 7 bases and J by 1 base, with 13 bases left in between. The CDR3 consists of 14 residues. CDR1 is MDHEN and CDR2 is SYDVKM in the germline V gene. For the CDR3, the DNA is TGTGCCAGCATATGGGGGGGTGGGAACACTGAAGCTTTCTTT. Residues: CASIWGGGNTEAFF.

The chain has TRBV27 and TRBJ2-4, with 7 bases identical to TRBD1. From germline, CDR1 is MNHEY and CDR2 SMNVEV (reference sequence). V lost 4 bases to trimming and J lost 3 bases; unmatched junction nucleotides: 6. This CDR3 is built from 15 residues. The CDR3 DNA sequence: TGTGCCAGCAGTTCCGGGACAGACGGCAAAAACATTCAGTACTTC. Its translation: CASSSGTDGKNIQYF.

This chain uses TRBV9 with TRBJ2-7, with 8 bases matching TRBD1. The ends lost 0 bases at V and 4 bases at J; junction bases unmatched: 6. The germline V gene has CDR1 SGDLS and CDR2 YYNGEE. The length of the CDR3 is 15 residues. The CDR3 bases are TGTGCCAGCAGCGTAGGGGCAGGGGGCTTATACGAGCAGTACTTC. Translation gives CASSVGAGGLYEQYF.

This clone was recorded once. The chain links TRBV6-1 to TRBJ2-1; D gene uncertain. The CDR3 extends over 15 amino acids. Between the trimmed V and J ends, which lost 2 bases and 5 bases, there was a span of 13 bases. Germline V gives CDR1 MNHNS, CDR2 SASEGT. CDR3: CASSERWAGNNEQFF. CDR3 coding DNA: TGTGCCAGCAGTGAAAGGTGGGCAGGAAACAATGAGCAGTTCTTC.

The CDR3, as DNA: TGTGCCAGTAGCGGACTAGCCTCCTACGAGCAGTACTTC. This codes for CASSGLASYEQYF. The chain uses TRBV19 and TRBJ2-7, with TRBD2 identical over 8 bases. Trimming took 6 bases from V and 0 from J; bases not matched to a gene: 1. The CDR3 contains 13 residues. CDR1 LNHDA and CDR2 SQIVND come from the germline V gene (reference sequence).

The chain uses TRBV5-4 and TRBJ2-3; D gene ambiguous. Germline CDR1 is SGHNT and CDR2 is YYREEE (reference sequence). The CDR3 loop spans 13 amino acids. With 0 bases removed from V and 4 bases from J, the gap between germline ends came to 6 bases. The CDR3 protein is CASSLAGSDTQYF. The CDR3 bases are TGTGCCAGCAGCTTGGCCGGGTCAGATACGCAGTATTTT.

This CDR3 is CASSPGGRGAQETQYF. CDR3 bases: TGTGCCAGCAGCCCTGGTGGAAGAGGGGCCCAAGAGACCCAGTACTTC. The chain uses TRBV4-2 and TRBJ2-5; D may be TRBD1 or TRBD2 (5 bases each). This CDR3 is 16 amino acids long. Germline CDR1 reads LGHNA; CDR2 reads YNFKEQ. The V end lost 4 bases, the J end lost 1 base, and 16 bases lay between the germline ends.

This clone was seen a few times. This chain joins TRBV30 and TRBJ2-2, with 7 positions matching TRBD2. The CDR3 spans 15 residues. Per the germline V gene, CDR1 is GTSNPN and CDR2 is SVGIG (reference sequence). The trim removed 0 bases at V and 6 bases at J, leaving 7 bases unmatched. CDR3 amino acids: CAWSVRGVRAGELFF. CDR3 coding DNA: TGTGCCTGGAGTGTACGGGGGGTGAGGGCCGGGGAGCTGTTTTTT.

V is TRBV27 and J is TRBJ1-5; 8 positions agree with TRBD1. The V gene end was trimmed by 4 bases and the J gene end by 0 bases; junction bases not matched to a gene: 14. The CDR3 loop spans 19 amino acids. Germline V CDR1 and CDR2: MNHEY, SMNVEV (reference sequence). Written as DNA, the CDR3 is TGTGCCAGCAGTTCTCAACTCAAACCGGGACAGGATAGCAATCAGCCCCAGCATTTT. Amino acid sequence: CASSSQLKPGQDSNQPQHF.

V usage is TRBV11-2 and J usage is TRBJ2-5; TRBD2 agrees at 7 bases. Germline lookup yields CDR1 SGHAT and CDR2 FQNNGV. V lost 0 bases, J lost 1 base, and 5 bases stayed unmatched. The CDR3 covers 16 residues. CDR3 amino acids: CASSLDSSGSQETQYF. The CDR3 DNA reads TGTGCCAGCAGCTTAGATTCTAGCGGTTCCCAAGAGACCCAGTACTTC.

This CDR3 reads CASSFAHSRHEQFF. CDR3 sequence (DNA): TGTGCCAGCAGTTTCGCCCACTCAAGGCACGAGCAGTTCTTC. V and J are TRBV27 and TRBJ2-1, with no clear D. The V end was cut by 3 bases, the J end by 10 bases, with 16 bases between. The V gene's germline CDR1 is MNHEY and CDR2 SMNVEV (reference sequence). The CDR3 has 14 amino acids.

As for this clone: This CDR3 is also generated by other DNA sequences in the sample. J is TRBJ1-3 and V is TRBV6-1; no clear D. V was trimmed by 3 bases and J by 2 bases, leaving 8 bases between them. Germline V lookup: CDR1 MNHNS, CDR2 SASEGT. This CDR3 contains 14 residues. As DNA, the CDR3 is TGTGCCAGCAGTGAGGGGAGTACTGGAAACACCATATATTTT. It codes for CASSEGSTGNTIYF.

The chain uses TRBV2 and TRBJ1-4; 8 nucleotides line up with TRBD1. V lost 6 bases, J lost 7 bases, and 10 bases stayed unmatched. The germline CDR1 and CDR2 sequences are SNHLY and FYNNEI. CDR3 length equals 15 residues. CDR3 loop: CASRPLRGQGEKLFF. The CDR3, as DNA: TGTGCCAGCAGACCCCTCAGGGGGCAAGGTGAAAAACTGTTTTTT. The full variable domain, its missing parts supplied by reference TRBV2 and TRBJ1-4, is EPEVTQTPSHQVTQMGQEVILRCVPISNHLYFYWYRQILGQKVEFLVSFYNNEISEKSEIFDDQFSVERPDGSNFTLKIRSTKLEDSAMYFCASRPLRGQGEKLFFGSGTQLSVL.

The chain combines TRBV18 with TRBJ2-7; 9 bases agree with TRBD2. CDR1 is KGHSH, CDR2 LQKENI, per germline. This CDR3 is built from 16 residues. The junction had 8 bases not matched to a gene; V was cut back by 1 base and J by 4 bases. CDR3 nucleotides: TGTGCCAGCTCACCACTTACTCTAGCGGGAAATTACGAGCAGTACTTC. Its protein is CASSPLTLAGNYEQYF.

The rearrangement joins TRBV9 to TRBJ1-3; no clear D. This CDR3 is built from 12 residues. Trimming removed 3 bases from V and 5 bases from J, with 6 bases in between. Germline V CDR1 and CDR2: SGDLS, YYNGEE. CDR3 amino acids: CASSGRRNTIYF. The CDR3, as DNA: TGTGCCAGCAGCGGCAGAAGAAACACCATATATTTT.

This clone was detected a few times. V and J are TRBV7-3 and TRBJ2-7; D unresolved. Trimming took 2 bases from V and 0 from J, leaving 5 bases between them. CDR3 length: 13 amino acids. Germline CDR1 and CDR2: SGHTA and FQGTGA. CDR3 residues: CASSLANSYEQYF. Written as DNA, the CDR3 is TGTGCCAGCAGCTTAGCAAACTCCTACGAGCAGTACTTC.

V usage is TRBV6-5 and J usage is TRBJ1-5; maybe TRBD1 (6 bases). Germline lookup yields CDR1 MNHEY and CDR2 SVGAGI. Between the trimmed V and J ends, which lost 5 bases and 9 bases, there was a span of 14 bases. The CDR3 extends over 13 amino acids. CDR3 nucleotides: TGTGCCAGCAGTCCGACAGGTGCTCGGCCCCAGCATTTT. Its protein product is CASSPTGARPQHF.

V usage is TRBV4-3 and J usage is TRBJ1-1; possibly TRBD1 for D (5 bases). This CDR3 has 17 residues. V lost 0 bases, J lost 10 bases, and 24 bases lay in between. Germline loops: CDR1 LGHNA, CDR2 YSLEER. Here the CDR3 reads CASSQDIGRGGAGGAFF. For the CDR3, the DNA is TGCGCCAGCAGCCAAGATATCGGAAGGGGAGGGGCGGGAGGAGCTTTCTTT.

The rearrangement links TRBV12-5 to TRBJ1-1; the match to TRBD1 covers 8 bases. Germline V lookup: CDR1 LGHNT, CDR2 FRNRAP. The V and J ends lost 7 bases and 3 bases, in that order; junction bases with no gene match: 13. The CDR3 is made up of 16 amino acids. This CDR3 is CASVFTTGEVYTEAFF. CDR3 bases: TGTGCTAGTGTTTTTACGACAGGGGAGGTTTACACTGAAGCTTTCTTT.

The chain links TRBV30 to TRBJ2-1; D remains ambiguous. Germline V gene data show CDR1 as GTSNPN and CDR2 as SVGIG (reference sequence). The CDR3 loop spans 13 amino acids. With 4 bases removed from V and 4 bases from J, the gap between germline ends came to 11 bases. DNA of the CDR3: TGTGCCTGGATCAGGACCACGTACAATGAGCAGTTCTTC. Translation: CAWIRTTYNEQFF.

The J gene is TRBJ2-3, the V gene TRBV4-1, with a tentative D call TRBD1 (6 bases). The V gene lost 4 bases and the J gene lost 7 bases, with 15 bases spanning the gap. From germline, CDR1 is MGHRA and CDR2 YSYEKL. CDR3 length: 14 amino acids. The chain's CDR3 is CASSPPGTSNTQYF. DNA of the CDR3: TGCGCCAGCAGCCCACCGGGGACATCAAATACGCAGTATTTT.